This passage covers 17 T cell receptor beta chains from one sample sequenced in a study of cytomegalovirus exposure and HLA in healthy donors. A multiplex PCR was run with 60 Vbeta primers and 13 Jbeta primers. Profiled with immunoSEQ multiplex PCR; TCRdb holds only in-frame clones, not every one. Counted here are 90,000 to 120,000 clones, 65% to 80% occurring once; the ten biggest clones make up roughly 5.6%. The source material was PBMCs. All receptors come from a female donor in good health and CMV-seropositive.

This chain uses TRBV4-3 with TRBJ2-1; D unclear. Germline V CDR1 and CDR2: LGHNA, YSLEER. The CDR3 runs 15 residues. The ends were cut back, 4 bases at V and 0 bases at J, with 10 bases in the middle. The CDR3 DNA reads TGCGCCAGCAGCCGATCTACTAACTCCTACAATGAGCAGTTCTTC. Translating gives CASSRSTNSYNEQFF.

The chain combines TRBV4-1 with TRBJ1-1; the match to TRBD1 covers 7 bases. Per germline, CDR1 MGHRA and CDR2 YSYEKL. V lost 4 bases and J lost 1; bases outside the gene matches: 9. This CDR3 has 16 residues. Written as DNA, the CDR3 is TGCGCCAGCAGCCGATCCGTGACAGGGAGGAACACTGAAGCTTTCTTT. Its translation is CASSRSVTGRNTEAFF.

This chain joins TRBV5-1 and TRBJ1-3, with D perhaps matching TRBD1 (6 bases). Germline values: CDR1 SGHRS, CDR2 YFSETQ. V lost 4 bases and J lost 0, with 11 bases in between. The CDR3 contains 15 residues. The CDR3 region is CASSGGQSSGNTIYF. The CDR3 DNA follows: TGCGCCAGCAGCGGGGGACAATCCTCTGGAAACACCATATATTTT.

The chain carries TRBV19 and TRBJ1-1, with 7 bases fitting TRBD1. V was clipped by 7 bases and J by 6 bases; unmatched bases: 8. Germline V gene lookup returns CDR1 LNHDA and CDR2 SQIVND (reference sequence). The length of the CDR3 is 13 residues. The CDR3 sequence is CASMDRRRAEAFF. DNA for the CDR3: TGTGCCAGTATGGACAGGCGTAGGGCTGAAGCTTTCTTT.

The chain links TRBV4-1 to TRBJ2-3; TRBD2 matches 11 bases. The V segment lost 2 bases and the J segment 8 bases; nucleotides outside the gene matches: 9. The CDR3 totals 16 residues. Germline V gives CDR1 MGHRA, CDR2 YSYEKL. In DNA form, the CDR3 reads TGCGCCAGCAGCCAAATCCCCGGGACTAGCGGTCTTACGCAGTATTTT. Amino acid sequence: CASSQIPGTSGLTQYF.

The CDR3 sequence: CASSYSTGGNEQFF. The DNA of the CDR3 is TGTGCCAGCAGTTACTCGACCGGGGGGAATGAGCAGTTCTTC. V gene TRBV6-6 combines with J gene TRBJ2-1; 7 bases agree with TRBD2. The germline CDR1 and CDR2 sequences are MNHNY and SVGAGI (reference sequence). This CDR3 region has 14 residues. The V gene end was trimmed by 0 bases and the J gene end by 7 bases; junction bases not matched to a gene: 3.

The chain combines TRBV15 with TRBJ2-1; 8 bases map to TRBD2. Trimming took 5 bases from V and 4 from J; bases not matched to a gene: 10. The CDR3 contains 16 residues. The germline V gene encodes CDR1 LNHNV and CDR2 YYDKDF (reference sequence). The CDR3 coding sequence is TGTGCCACCAGCGGTGGCAGCGGGAGCCATTACAATGAGCAGTTCTTC. Residues: CATSGGSGSHYNEQFF.

The rearrangement joins TRBV19 to TRBJ1-1; tentatively, D is TRBD1 (5 bases). The germline V gene has CDR1 LNHDA and CDR2 SQIVND (reference sequence). The CDR3 contains 14 residues. V was cut by 6 bases and J by 1 base, with 12 bases left in between. In nucleotides, the CDR3 is TGTGCCAGTAGCCTCGGGACTGAGAACACTGAAGCTTTCTTT. This codes for CASSLGTENTEAFF.

The J gene is TRBJ1-4, the V gene TRBV9; 7 bases are a match to TRBD1. The CDR3 loop spans 14 amino acids. After removal of 4 bases from V and 7 bases from J, the junction contained 7 bases not matched to a gene. The germline CDR1 and CDR2 sequences are SGDLS and YYNGEE. This chain's CDR3 is CASSPRQGGEKLFF. The CDR3 DNA follows: TGTGCCAGCAGCCCCCGACAGGGTGGTGAAAAACTGTTTTTT.

This clone was seen a few times. This rearrangement joins TRBV30 to TRBJ2-7; 9 bases agree with TRBD1. Germline CDR1 and CDR2: GTSNPN and SVGIG (reference sequence). The CDR3 totals 15 residues. With 0 bases clipped from V and 0 bases from J, the junction kept 3 bases outside the gene matches. This CDR3 reads CAWSVTGGPSYEQYF. The CDR3 region has the DNA TGTGCCTGGAGTGTAACAGGGGGCCCCTCCTACGAGCAGTACTTC.

This chain connects TRBV20-1 to TRBJ2-7, with D maybe TRBD2 (5 bases). V lost 6 bases to trimming and J lost 3 bases, with 9 bases between them. The CDR3 spans 11 residues. The germline gives CDR1 DFQATT, CDR2 SNEGSKA (reference sequence). The CDR3 sequence: CSALRGYEQYF. DNA of the CDR3: TGCAGTGCGCTCCGGGGCTACGAGCAGTACTTC.

J is TRBJ2-3 and V is TRBV5-1; 12 bases agree with TRBD2. Germline V gene sequence: CDR1 SGHRS, CDR2 YFSETQ. CDR3 size: 20 residues. The junction had 15 bases not matched to a gene; V was cut back by 0 bases and J by 4 bases. CDR3 bases: TGCGCCAGCAGCTTGGGGGCTAGCGGGAGGGCCCGGGCTTATGCAGATACGCAGTATTTT. It encodes CASSLGASGRARAYADTQYF.

CDR3: CASSPRTGKTQETQYF. CDR3 in DNA: TGTGCCAGCAGCCCCCGGACAGGGAAAACTCAAGAGACCCAGTACTTC. This chain connects TRBV11-3 to TRBJ2-5; 8 bases line up with TRBD1. The ends lost 5 bases at V and 2 bases at J; junction bases unmatched: 10. The germline V gene encodes CDR1 SGHNT and CDR2 YENEEA. The CDR3 has 16 amino acids.

The rearrangement links TRBV7-6 to TRBJ2-5; tentative D call: TRBD1 (5 bases). CDR1 and CDR2 from the germline V gene are SGHVS and FNYEAQ. There are 14 residues in the CDR3. The V gene lost 5 bases and the J gene lost 5 bases, with 15 bases spanning the gap. This CDR3 is CASSQGAGMETQYF. The DNA of the CDR3 is TGTGCCAGCAGCCAAGGGGCAGGGATGGAGACCCAGTACTTC. The variable domain in full, with the rest retrieved from reference TRBV7-6 and TRBJ2-5, is GAGVSQSPRYKVTKRGQDVALRCDPISGHVSLYWYRQALGQGPEFLTYFNYEAQQDKSGLPNDRFSAERPEGSISTLTIQRTEQRDSAMYRCASSQGAGMETQYFGPGTRLLVL.

The chain has TRBV7-3 and TRBJ2-5; 11 bases align to TRBD2. Per germline, CDR1 SGHTA and CDR2 FQGTGA. CDR3 size: 15 residues. V shed 3 bases and J 3 bases; nucleotides not matched to a gene: 3. Here the CDR3 reads CASSFLAGGKETQYF. CDR3 bases: TGTGCCAGCAGCTTCCTAGCGGGGGGCAAAGAGACCCAGTACTTC.

This clone appeared once. V gene TRBV5-4 combines with J gene TRBJ2-7; 7 bases fit TRBD2. Trimming removed 4 bases from V and 4 bases from J; junction bases left unmatched: 17. The CDR3 is 17 amino acids. Germline CDR1 SGHNT, CDR2 YYREEE (reference sequence). The CDR3: CASSDRGGDSFFYEQYF. DNA of the CDR3: TGTGCCAGCAGCGACCGTGGGGGGGACTCTTTTTTTTACGAGCAGTACTTC.

V and J are TRBV15 and TRBJ2-5, with TRBD1 matching over 7 bases. In germline, CDR1 is LNHNV, CDR2 YYDKDF (reference sequence). V was clipped by 0 bases and J by 5 bases; unmatched bases: 6. The CDR3 is made up of 15 amino acids. CDR3 region: CATSREQGRSETQYF. In DNA, the CDR3 is TGTGCCACCAGCAGAGAACAGGGGAGATCGGAGACCCAGTACTTC.